This TCR beta chain came from a study of OX40 agonist ivuxolimab in advanced cancers. The CDR3 has 17 residues. The germline gives CDR1 SGHTA, CDR2 FQGTGA. V was trimmed by 4 bases and J by 2 bases, leaving 18 bases between them. Produced via immunoSEQ multiplex PCR; TCRdb's table is partial and in-frame only. This repertoire shows approximately 31,000 clones, around 90% found once; its top ten account for about 28%. The sequence was collected from an adult with an advanced solid tumor such as melanoma, head and neck, liver or kidney cancer. The genes are TRBV7-3 and TRBJ2-4, with D tentatively TRBD2 (5 bases). The specimen comprised CD4+ or CD8+ T cells sorted from blood, sampled in a trial of the OX40 agonist ivuxolimab. CDR3: CASSSHFRDYPKNIQYF. The CDR3 nucleotides read TGTGCCAGCAGCTCCCATTTCCGGGATTATCCCAAAAACATTCAGTACTTC. The variable domain in full, completed from reference TRBV7-3 and TRBJ2-4, reads GAGVSQTPSNKVTEKGKYVELRCDPISGHTALYWYRQSLGQGPEFLIYFQGTGAADDSGLPNDRFFAVRPEGSVSTLKIQRTERGDSAVYLCASSSHFRDYPKNIQYFGAGTRLSVL.